These 31 T cell receptor beta chains came from one sample sequenced in a study of cytomegalovirus exposure and HLA in healthy donors. PCR used 60 Vbeta primers and 13 Jbeta primers. TCRdb's table, derived via immunoSEQ multiplex PCR, lists solely in-frame clones and lacks some. The table shows some 210,000 clones, with roughly 80% occurring only once. The sequenced material came from PBMCs. Receptors were obtained from a woman aged 25-40 years in good health and CMV-seropositive.

V and J are TRBV5-6 and TRBJ2-7; 9 bases align to TRBD2. Unmatched junction bases numbered 11, after V lost 6 bases and J lost 13 bases. Germline V CDR1 and CDR2: SGHDT, YYEEEE. CDR3 length: 12 amino acids. The CDR3 DNA follows: TGTGCCAGCAAAGGGGAAGCGGGAGGATTATACTTC. It encodes CASKGEAGGLYF.

This rearrangement joins TRBV7-9 to TRBJ1-2, with a weak D call TRBD1 (6 bases). V lost 3 bases to trimming and J lost 5 bases, with 16 bases between them. The CDR3 runs 15 residues. Germline values: CDR1 SEHNR, CDR2 FQNEAQ (reference sequence). As DNA, the CDR3 is TGTGCCAGCAGCTTCGACGGGGGAGGGGGTTATGGCTACACCTTC. Translating it yields CASSFDGGGGYGYTF.

This sequence joins TRBV9 and TRBJ2-3; TRBD2 agrees at 9 bases. The J segment lost 6 bases and the V segment lost 1 base, leaving 9 bases of the junction unmatched. The CDR3 runs 16 residues. The V gene's germline CDR1 is SGDLS and CDR2 YYNGEE. The CDR3 nucleotides are TGTGCCAGCAGCGTAAGCGGGGGGATTTTTTTTGATACGCAGTATTTT. Translating it yields CASSVSGGIFFDTQYF.

This rearrangement joins TRBV2 to TRBJ2-1; 12 positions agree with TRBD1. J lost 3 bases, V lost 6 bases, and 12 bases had no gene match. Germline assignment: CDR1 SNHLY and CDR2 FYNNEI. The CDR3 is 18 residues long. In nucleotides, the CDR3 is TGTGCCAGCAGCAACCTACCGGGACAGGGGGCTGTCTACAATGAGCAGTTCTTC. This encodes CASSNLPGQGAVYNEQFF. The full variable domain, with the rest looked up from reference TRBV2 and TRBJ2-1, is EPEVTQTPSHQVTQMGQEVILRCVPISNHLYFYWYRQILGQKVEFLVSFYNNEISEKSEIFDDQFSVERPDGSNFTLKIRSTKLEDSAMYFCASSNLPGQGAVYNEQFFGPGTRLTVL.

The sample holds one count of this clone. At one boundary the junction diverges from the germline segment, which might be a read error. This rearrangement joins TRBV30 to TRBJ1-1; unclear D gene. Germline V CDR1 and CDR2: GTSNPN, SVGIG (reference sequence). CDR3 length: 13 amino acids. CDR3 residues: CAWGVRVTTEAFF. CDR3 in DNA: TGTGCCTGGGGTGTCCGGGTTACGACTGAAGCTTTCTTT.

The chain couples TRBV5-1 to TRBJ2-7; TRBD2 is a possible D gene (6 bases). Germline-derived CDR1 and CDR2 are SGHRS and YFSETQ. The CDR3 consists of 18 residues. The V end was cut by 2 bases, the J end by 3 bases, with 24 bases between. DNA for the CDR3: TGCGCCAGCAGCTTTAGTAGACGGACTAATAACTCCCTCTACGAGCAGTACTTC. Amino acids: CASSFSRRTNNSLYEQYF.

The CDR3 loop reads CASSPAGRQNTEAFF. The CDR3 nucleotides read TGTGCCAGCTCACCCGCCGGGAGACAAAACACTGAAGCTTTCTTT. The chain links TRBV18 to TRBJ1-1, with no clear D. V dropped 3 bases and J dropped 2 bases, with 13 bases sitting between them. From germline, CDR1 is KGHSH and CDR2 LQKENI. The CDR3 runs 15 residues.

V usage is TRBV29-1 and J usage is TRBJ2-1, with TRBD2 matching over 8 bases. The CDR3 contains 11 residues. CDR1 and CDR2 (germline): SQVTM, ANQGSEA. With 7 bases clipped from V and 14 bases from J, the junction kept 10 bases outside the gene matches. CDR3 protein: CSGATSGREFF. CDR3 in DNA: TGCAGCGGAGCTACTAGCGGAAGGGAGTTCTTC.

The chain has TRBV29-1 and TRBJ2-1; TRBD2 matches at 7 bases. The CDR3 is made up of 14 amino acids. V shed 1 base, J shed 5 bases, and the junction held 5 bases outside the gene matches. CDR1 is SQVTM, CDR2 ANQGSEA, per germline. This CDR3 reads CSVEVQRGDNEQFF. Here the CDR3 DNA reads TGCAGCGTTGAAGTACAGCGGGGCGACAATGAGCAGTTCTTC.

This clone was counted between two and nine times. This sequence joins TRBV15 and TRBJ1-6; 7 positions agree with TRBD1. Germline V CDR1 and CDR2: LNHNV, YYDKDF (reference sequence). V shed 1 base, J shed 8 bases, and the junction held 5 bases outside the gene matches. CDR3 length equals 15 residues. CDR3 in DNA: TGTGCCACCAGCAGAGGGCAGGGGGATTATTCACCCCTCCACTTT. Translating it yields CATSRGQGDYSPLHF. The entire variable domain, with the rest obtained from reference TRBV15 and TRBJ1-6, is as follows: DAMVIQNPRYQVTQFGKPVTLSCSQTLNHNVMYWYQQKSSQAPKLLFHYYDKDFNNEADTPDNFQSRRPNTSFCFLDIRSPGLGDTAMYLCATSRGQGDYSPLHFGNGTRLTVT.

As concerns this clone: One end of the junction fails to match germline, which may point to a read error. This chain uses TRBV7-7 with TRBJ2-5; tentatively, D is TRBD1 (6 bases). Germline V gene sequence: CDR1 SSHAT, CDR2 FNYEAQ (reference sequence). The CDR3 runs to 13 residues. CDR3 protein: CASSQGQKETQYF. CDR3 bases: TGTGCTAGCAGCCAAGGACAGAAGGAGACCCAGTACTTC.

DNA of the CDR3: TGCGCCAGCAGCTTGGGGGTGGGTCGGGGGAGCACTGAAGCTTTCTTT. Protein: CASSLGVGRGSTEAFF. The chain recombines TRBV5-1 with TRBJ1-1, with D possibly TRBD1 on 5 matching bases. The CDR3 is 16 amino acids. V lost 0 bases, J lost 4 bases, and 16 bases lay in between. Germline CDR1 is SGHRS and CDR2 is YFSETQ.

The chain has TRBV10-3 and TRBJ2-3, with D unresolved. CDR1 ENHRY and CDR2 SYGVKD come from the germline V gene. The CDR3 extends over 15 amino acids. Deletions cut 10 bases from V and 0 bases from J, with 17 bases between. CDR3 sequence: CATAPEASSTDTQYF. DNA for the CDR3: TGTGCCACTGCTCCCGAGGCCTCTAGCACAGATACGCAGTATTTT.

Here the CDR3 reads CSVEGGFIADTQYF. CDR3 nucleotides: TGCAGCGTTGAAGGCGGCTTTATCGCAGATACGCAGTATTTT. The rearrangement links TRBV29-1 to TRBJ2-3; D call uncertain. Trimming stripped 1 base from V and 4 bases from J, with 12 bases between. The CDR3 covers 14 residues. CDR1 is SQVTM and CDR2 is ANQGSEA in the germline V gene.

The gene calls are TRBV30 and TRBJ1-2; 7 nucleotides line up with TRBD1. Losses at the gene ends were 6 bases for V and 1 base for J; bases not matched to a gene: 8. This CDR3 is 14 amino acids long. The germline gives CDR1 GTSNPN, CDR2 SVGIG (reference sequence). CDR3 sequence (DNA): TGTGCCTGCCTCACCGGGACAGTTAACTATGGCTACACCTTC. Translating it yields CACLTGTVNYGYTF.

V is TRBV18 and J is TRBJ1-1; D is ambiguous. CDR1 and CDR2 (germline): KGHSH, LQKENI. This CDR3 contains 14 residues. The ends were cut back, 3 bases at V and 1 base at J, with 9 bases in the middle. CDR3 region: CASSPLQWNTEAFF. The DNA of the CDR3 is TGTGCCAGCTCACCCCTCCAGTGGAACACTGAAGCTTTCTTT.

The chain uses TRBV11-3 and TRBJ2-1; D remains unclear. This CDR3 spans 13 amino acids. The V and J ends lost 5 bases and 9 bases respectively, with 14 bases between them. Germline assignment: CDR1 SGHNT and CDR2 YENEEA. DNA for the CDR3: TGTGCCAGCAGCCCCAGAGGAGTAGGTGAGCAGTTCTTC. This codes for CASSPRGVGEQFF.

The DNA for the CDR3 is TGTGCCAGCTCCCGGGGGGGCCAGGACATTCAGTACTTC. Translating gives CASSRGGQDIQYF. The rearrangement joins TRBV6-5 to TRBJ2-4, with 8 nucleotides matching TRBD2. This CDR3 spans 13 amino acids. Germline V gene lookup returns CDR1 MNHEY and CDR2 SVGAGI. Trimming took 8 bases from V and 8 from J; bases not matched to a gene: 8.

The CDR3 DNA reads as TGTGCCAGCTCACCAGGGGGCGGGAACACTGAAGCTTTCTTT. As protein: CASSPGGGNTEAFF. The rearrangement links TRBV18 to TRBJ1-1; tentative D call: TRBD1 (6 bases). This CDR3 is built from 14 residues. CDR1 is KGHSH, CDR2 LQKENI, per germline. The V end lost 2 bases, the J end lost 1 base, and 8 bases lay between the germline ends.

The chain combines TRBV5-6 with TRBJ2-7; 13 bases match TRBD2. The CDR3 has 15 residues. V shed 5 bases, J shed 3 bases, and the junction held 5 bases outside the gene matches. The V gene's germline CDR1 is SGHDT and CDR2 YYEEEE. CDR3 in amino acids: CASRVTSGRSYEQYF. The CDR3 DNA reads as TGTGCCAGCAGAGTGACTAGCGGGAGGAGCTACGAGCAGTACTTC.

A single count supports this clone. J is TRBJ2-1 and V is TRBV5-1; 10 nucleotides agree with TRBD1. Germline V lookup: CDR1 SGHRS, CDR2 YFSETQ. This CDR3 has 16 residues. With V trimmed by 0 bases and J by 7 bases, 7 bases remained unmatched. The CDR3 DNA reads as TGCGCCAGCAGCTTGGCCGGGGGACAGGGGATAAATGAGCAGTTCTTC. It is translated as CASSLAGGQGINEQFF.

The chain couples TRBV20-1 to TRBJ1-2; a possible D gene is TRBD1 (5 bases). Looked up from germline, CDR1 is DFQATT and CDR2 is SNEGSKA (reference sequence). The CDR3 loop spans 11 amino acids. The germline V and J ends were trimmed by 3 bases and 4 bases, with 6 bases remaining between them. CDR3 region: CSARGGYGYTF. The CDR3, as DNA: TGCAGTGCTAGGGGGGGCTATGGCTACACCTTC.

The chain recombines TRBV27 with TRBJ1-4; maybe TRBD1 (5 bases). Germline V CDR1 and CDR2: MNHEY, SMNVEV (reference sequence). Trimming shortened V by 6 bases and J by 0 bases, and 29 bases separated the two germline ends. The CDR3 has 21 residues. The chain's CDR3 is CASSRMVNRGYPPATNEKLFF. The DNA of the CDR3 is TGTGCCAGCAGCCGTATGGTTAATAGGGGCTACCCGCCCGCAACTAATGAAAAACTGTTTTTT.

This chain uses TRBV5-1 with TRBJ1-2, with 9 nucleotides matching TRBD1. The J segment lost 10 bases and the V segment lost 4 bases, leaving 11 bases of the junction unmatched. CDR3 size: 14 residues. CDR1 SGHRS and CDR2 YFSETQ come from the germline V gene. The CDR3 DNA follows: TGCGCCAGCAGCGGATCCGGGACAGGGAATGTCTACACCTTC. Translating gives CASSGSGTGNVYTF.

The chain is built from TRBV2 and TRBJ2-2; perhaps TRBD1 as D (5 bases). Germline-derived CDR1 and CDR2 are SNHLY and FYNNEI. Trimming removed 10 bases from V and 0 bases from J, with 9 bases in between. This CDR3 has 13 residues. The CDR3 here is CATPTANTGELFF. CDR3 nucleotides: TGTGCCACCCCGACAGCGAACACCGGGGAGCTGTTTTTT.

This chain uses TRBV7-9 with TRBJ2-7; 10 bases map to TRBD1. Germline V gene lookup returns CDR1 SEHNR and CDR2 FQNEAQ (reference sequence). The CDR3 contains 15 residues. V lost 5 bases to trimming and J lost 3 bases; unmatched junction nucleotides: 7. DNA for the CDR3: TGTGCCAGCAGCCTCGGACAGGGGGACCTCTACGAGCAGTACTTC. It encodes CASSLGQGDLYEQYF.

The genes are TRBV6-6 and TRBJ1-1; D remains ambiguous. This CDR3 has 12 amino acids. Germline V CDR1 and CDR2: MNHNY, SVGAGI (reference sequence). The V gene lost 7 bases and the J gene lost 11 bases, with 17 bases spanning the gap. This chain's CDR3 is CASTLRGNLAFF. DNA of the CDR3: TGTGCCAGCACGCTCCGGGGAAACTTGGCTTTCTTT.

The chain is built from TRBV2 and TRBJ1-1; D perhaps matches TRBD1 (5 bases). The V gene's germline CDR1 is SNHLY and CDR2 FYNNEI. Trimming cost V 4 bases and J 2 bases, with 8 bases left between them. The length of the CDR3 is 13 residues. Here the CDR3 DNA reads TGTGCCAGCAGTGTGGGGGGAAACACTGAAGCTTTCTTT. This translates into CASSVGGNTEAFF.

This chain links TRBV7-9 with TRBJ1-3, with D possibly being TRBD1 (6 bases). This CDR3 is 15 amino acids long. The V and J ends lost 5 bases and 5 bases respectively, with 16 bases between them. The germline CDR1 and CDR2 sequences are SEHNR and FQNEAQ (reference sequence). This CDR3 reads CASSPTGPVRNTIYF. CDR3 coding DNA: TGTGCCAGCAGCCCTACAGGGCCGGTTAGAAACACCATATATTTT.

The CDR3: CASSGVEETQYF. The CDR3, as DNA: TGTGCCAGCAGCGGCGTCGAAGAGACCCAGTACTTC. This sequence joins TRBV9 and TRBJ2-5, with D unclear. This CDR3 contains 12 residues. Germline CDR1 SGDLS, CDR2 YYNGEE. The V gene lost 3 bases and the J gene lost 3 bases, with 6 bases spanning the gap.

This clone was observed a few times. This same CDR3 is encoded by further DNA sequences in the sample. The chain is built from TRBV29-1 and TRBJ2-7; the D gene is possibly TRBD2 (6 bases). This CDR3 contains 13 residues. The ends were cut back, 4 bases at V and 1 base at J, with 11 bases in the middle. Germline CDR1 is SQVTM and CDR2 is ANQGSEA. CDR3 in amino acids: CSVVGGKSYEQYF. In DNA, the CDR3 is TGCAGCGTTGTTGGGGGGAAATCCTACGAGCAGTACTTC.